This T cell receptor beta chain was profiled in a study of T cells in Graves' hyperthyroidism and ophthalmopathy. General observations from the study: A 13 V-J model separated ophthalmopathy from stable hyperthyroidism. Peripheral blood also featured most of the thyroid clonotypes expanded above 0.001.

CDR1 WNHNN and CDR2 SYGVQD come from the germline V gene (reference sequence). This CDR3 is built from 15 residues. V gave up 5 bases and J gave up 2 bases, with 14 bases separating them. Points on this clonotype: Its target is not known.

Amplified regions were TCR beta CDR3 sequences from RNA transcripts. The TCR CDR3 first-round RT-PCR relied on the HTBI primer set. Via MiXCR, TCRdb re-called the multiplex PCR reads, giving one row per CDR3 protein. Of some 600,000 distinct CDR3 sequences in the sample, 14% are singletons; the top ten hold roughly 5.5%. Isolation of PBMCs was performed on 8 to 10 ml fresh peripheral blood. The receptor was derived from a woman in her 30s with Graves' hyperthyroidism that later progressed to Graves' ophthalmopathy. The rearrangement uses TRBV10-1 and TRBJ2-3, with D possibly being TRBD1 or TRBD2 (5 bases each). Sequencing was performed on blood. The CDR3 region has the DNA TGCGCCAGCAGTAAGGGACCAACTTTCACAGATACGCAGTATTTT. Encoded protein: CASSKGPTFTDTQYF.